This TCR beta chain was recovered during a study of T cells in Graves' hyperthyroidism and ophthalmopathy. V dropped 3 bases and J dropped 3 bases, with 9 bases sitting between them. CDR1 and CDR2 from the germline V gene are SGHVS and FNYEAQ. The CDR3 is 13 residues long. TCR beta CDR3 regions were amplified from RNA transcripts. First-round RT-PCR with HTBI primers amplified the TCR CDR3 region. TCRdb re-called the multiplex PCR reads through MiXCR, storing one row per CDR3 protein. This sample has approximately 510,000 distinct CDR3 sequences; over 45% occur once, and the top ten carry around 44%. Those patients with uncontrolled infection, other autoimmune disease, pregnancy or lactation were excluded. Diagnostic decisions used clinical symptoms, serum thyroxine and TRAb, thyroid ultrasound and orbital computed tomography.

This TCR came from an adult woman with Graves' disease, either hyperthyroidism or ophthalmopathy (not recorded which). The chain has TRBV7-6 and TRBJ2-7, with D perhaps matching TRBD1 (5 bases). Material: peripheral blood or thyroid tissue (not recorded which). CDR3 region: CASSFARGYEQYF. The CDR3 DNA is TGTGCCAGCAGCTTCGCTAGGGGCTACGAGCAGTACTTC.